Detailed here is one TCR beta chain. Its antigen is still unknown. No much larger clone is present one base from it, and per-base qualities are unavailable. This specimen belongs to a study of shared clonotypes between healthy human individuals (dated by TCRdb to about 2020). About the investigation overall: A couple of women and three men aged 18 to 49 years were included in the cohort. For each donor, CD4 naive and CD4 memory were each run on three plates, CD8 naive on two plates, and CD8 memory on one plate. Blood TCR repertoires of roughly 5 healthy adults were deeply sequenced to estimate repertoire size and the extent of clonotype sharing between individuals. Libraries were prepared and TCR repertoires were sequenced by different laboratories using diverse techniques, in order to increase sequencing depth and limit assay-specific biases. Per donor, leukapheresis produced somewhere between about 0.85 and 10 billion PBMCs. The paper as a whole reports these results and caveats: Because the study included a small number of donors, the genetic and exposure-history diversity represented was limited. Rarefaction of sorted-subset datasets indicated incomplete sequencing despite the large sequencing depth. Only blood was sampled, and tissue TCR repertoires likely differ from those in blood. Naive subsets generally had larger estimated clonotype richness than memory subsets did. Pairwise subsampling indicated that sequencing depth was expected to affect the degree of clonotype sharing among donors. Sharing across a few donors was observed for approximately 5% of naive CD4, less than 4% of naive CD8, about 2.5% of memory CD4, and over 0.3% of memory CD8 clonotypes. Clonotypes shared by all four sorted-subset donors showed higher generation probabilities than non-shared clonotypes.

CD8 naive samples were obtained by positive selection for CCR7 among CD45RO-negative cells, yielding a CD45RA+CCR7+ population from which TemRA cells were excluded. The donors were healthy, HIV-negative adults who had no recently reported acute infections or vaccinations. All donors were Caucasian adults living in Nashville, Tennessee, USA. Blood was collected by leukapheresis, and PBMCs were isolated by Ficoll-Histopaque density gradient centrifugation and then cryopreserved in liquid nitrogen vapor phase. Purity and quantity of every magnetically sorted T cell population were checked by analytical flow cytometry. Each sorted fraction had its genomic DNA isolated and then quantified by UV absorbance on a Nanodrop 2000c. TCR CDR3 regions were amplified from genomic DNA by multiplex PCR using the deep immunoSEQ assay. Genomic DNA extracted from each cell subset was distributed evenly over all wells of several immunoSEQ 96-well plates, and each plate served as one replicate. For sorted subsets, around 200 ng genomic DNA, equal to approximately 30,000 T cell genomes, was loaded into each replicate PCR. Purified libraries were measured with a Qubit 3.0 fluorometer, size-checked on a Bioanalyzer 2100, and measured again with the KAPA Library Quantification kit. Every immunoSEQ 96-well plate was sequenced on a dedicated single-read 150-cycle Illumina NextSeq 550 flow cell. The source study handled its data this way. The immunoSEQ output contained only junctional sequences without quality scores, so filtering could not match that applied to full-length reads. To assign V/J genes and CDR3, sequences were annotated using PyIR, a Python wrapper for IgBLAST v1.9, with IMGT germline references. Any read was removed if the V/J assignment was weak (E-value above 1e-6), the CDR3 was missing, or the read contained stop codons, out-of-frame junctions, or ambiguous translated residues. A V3J clonotype was defined by an identical inferred V gene, J gene, and CDR3 amino acid sequence. Percentage overlap between repertoires was calculated by dividing the number of shared unique clonotypes by the size of the smaller repertoire. Repertoire richness was assessed with RTK rarefaction, the Chao1 estimator, and Recon v2.1 estimates of unobserved clonotypes. For all TCRbeta clonotypes obtained by the gDNA method from a few donors, generation probabilities were computed with OLGA. TCRdb limited this immuneACCESS table to in-frame rearrangements with V and J called. A share of clones is missing; checked studies link under half to unresolved V genes, and the rest is unexplained. V and J calls plus clone size are reproduced from that table; the DNA served to infer D and trimming. This sample gives millions of clones in total; about 95% of them show up just once. 0.9% to 1.4% of the sample is taken by the ten largest.

V drops 0 bases and J drops 5 bases, leaving 11 bases in between. The germline V gene yields SGHDT for CDR1 and YYEEEE for CDR2. The CDR3 contains 14 residues, cysteine and phenylalanine counted. The kept DNA is CDR3 alone, 42 bases in frame from the first base. The sample comprised naive CD8+ T cells sorted from blood. The sample's cell subset or site, from its label and the paper: CD45RA+CCR7+. The V and J segments used are TRBV5-6 and TRBJ1-1; a tentative D call is TRBD1 (6 bases match). This TCR derives from a man between 18 and 29 years old in good health. The nucleotide sequence reads as follows: TGTGCCAGCAGCTTGGGGGGGCCAAAAACTGAAGCTTTCTTT. Translated, this gives CASSLGGPKTEAFF.